The 22 T cell receptor beta chains in this list originate from one sample, sequenced in a study of T and B cells in COVID-19 patients. From blood, about 240-550 ng of genomic DNA served as TRB template. TRB rearrangements were amplified by multiplex PCR with BIOMED2 TRB-A/B primers. Each CDR3 protein is one row after TCRdb ran MiXCR on the multiplex PCR reads. The sample lists 24,000 or so distinct CDR3 sequences, roughly 33% occurring once. Input material: blood. The receptors stem from a human donor who had recovered from COVID-19.

This clonotype came up many times. This chain uses TRBV19 with TRBJ2-1; D may match TRBD1 or TRBD2 (5 bases each). CDR1 LNHDA and CDR2 SQIVND come from the germline V gene (reference sequence). V was trimmed by 9 bases and J by 0 bases, leaving 15 bases between them. This CDR3 comprises 15 residues. The CDR3 sequence: CASGTGTGSYNEQFF. For the CDR3, the DNA is TGTGCCAGCGGGACGGGTACCGGCTCCTACAATGAGCAGTTCTTC.

This clonotype is termed medium-sized (0.01 to 0.1%). The chain couples TRBV29-1 to TRBJ2-7; D not resolved. Deletions cut 6 bases from V and 1 base from J, with 7 bases between. There are 11 residues in the CDR3. CDR1 is SQVTM, CDR2 ANQGSEA, per germline. CDR3 loop: CSVAGSYEQYF. DNA of the CDR3: TGCAGCGTGGCCGGATCCTACGAGCAGTACTTC.

This sequence joins TRBV18 and TRBJ2-3; tentative D call: TRBD2 (5 bases). The V end lost 4 bases, the J end lost 2 bases, and 19 bases lay between the germline ends. The CDR3 runs 17 residues. CDR1 is KGHSH, CDR2 LQKENI, per germline. CDR3 sequence: CASSLTTALGHTDTQYF. CDR3 bases: TGTGCCAGCTCACTAACTACAGCACTAGGCCACACAGATACGCAGTATTTT.

This rearrangement joins TRBV28 to TRBJ2-2, with a possible D match to TRBD1 (7 bases). This CDR3 is 13 amino acids long. V was shortened by 8 bases and J by 6 bases, with 13 bases between the two germline ends. From germline, CDR1 is MDHEN and CDR2 SYDVKM. Written as DNA, the CDR3 is TGTGCCAGCGGGCAGGGGGGTGCCGGGGAGCTGTTTTTT. Its protein is CASGQGGAGELFF.

The chain uses TRBV6-2 or TRBV6-3 and TRBJ1-1, with 7 bases that match TRBD1. There are 15 residues in the CDR3. Looked up from germline, CDR1 is MNHEY and CDR2 is SVGEGT. V lost 7 bases to trimming and J lost 1 base; unmatched junction nucleotides: 9. This chain's CDR3 is CASTPRGGGNTEAFF. The CDR3 DNA reads as TGTGCCAGCACCCCCCGAGGGGGCGGGAACACTGAAGCTTTCTTT.

The rearrangement links TRBV11-1 to TRBJ2-7, with D maybe TRBD2 (5 bases). V lost 1 base and J lost 0, with 10 bases in between. This CDR3 contains 15 residues. Germline V CDR1 and CDR2: SGHAT, FQDESV (reference sequence). For the CDR3, the DNA is TGTGCCAGCAGCTTAGAACCGGGAAGCTCCTACGAGCAGTACTTC. Amino acids: CASSLEPGSSYEQYF.

The chain couples TRBV11-1 to TRBJ1-6; TRBD1 agrees at 10 bases. The length of the CDR3 is 22 residues. V shed 1 base, J shed 8 bases, and the junction held 23 bases outside the gene matches. The germline V gene encodes CDR1 SGHAT and CDR2 FQDESV (reference sequence). CDR3 in amino acids: CASSLGERGRYRDRGRYSPLHF. In nucleotides, the CDR3 is TGTGCCAGCAGCTTAGGGGAAAGAGGGCGATACCGGGACAGGGGACGATATTCACCCCTCCACTTT. Based on the CDR3 plus reference TRBV11-1 and TRBJ1-6, the full variable domain is EAEVAQSPRYKITEKSQAVAFWCDPISGHATLYWYRQILGQGPELLVQFQDESVVDDSQLPKDRFSAERLKGVDSTLKIQPAELGDSAMYLCASSLGERGRYRDRGRYSPLHFGNGTRLTVT.

The rearrangement joins TRBV5-4 to TRBJ2-3; TRBD2 might be the D (5 bases). Germline V gene sequence: CDR1 SGHNT, CDR2 YYREEE (reference sequence). V was pared by 0 bases and J by 4 bases, with 15 bases between. The CDR3 spans 16 residues. The CDR3 DNA is TGTGCCAGCAGCTTGGGGCTAGCTAGGGAAGCAGATACGCAGTATTTT. Protein: CASSLGLAREADTQYF.

Relative to its sample, this clonotype is medium-sized. The chain recombines TRBV5-4 with TRBJ2-2; no clear D gene. Germline assignment: CDR1 SGHNT and CDR2 YYREEE (reference sequence). CDR3 length: 14 residues. With 0 bases removed from V and 1 base from J, the gap between germline ends came to 4 bases. The CDR3 loop reads CASSLAWNTGELFF. The CDR3 DNA reads TGTGCCAGCAGCTTGGCATGGAACACCGGGGAGCTGTTTTTT.

The rearrangement uses TRBV20-1 and TRBJ2-7; TRBD2 agrees at 15 bases. After removal of 2 bases from V and 2 bases from J, the junction contained 13 bases not matched to a gene. The CDR3 is 19 amino acids. The germline gives CDR1 DFQATT, CDR2 SNEGSKA (reference sequence). In DNA, the CDR3 is TGCAGTGCTAGACGCAATCGCGGACTAGCGGGAGGGACTGCCTACGAGCAGTACTTC. Translating gives CSARRNRGLAGGTAYEQYF.

The chain employs TRBV10-3 and TRBJ2-4; D is unclear. This CDR3 has 16 residues. The germline CDR1 and CDR2 sequences are ENHRY and SYGVKD. Trimming pared 0 bases from V and 3 bases from J, leaving 12 bases between. CDR3 nucleotides: TGTGCCATCAGTGAGTCGCAACCCGGAGACAAAAACATTCAGTACTTC. It encodes CAISESQPGDKNIQYF.

This clonotype is medium-sized by share. Here the CDR3 reads CASSIRGGTYNEQFF. The CDR3 DNA is TGTGCCAGTAGTATCCGTGGCGGGACCTACAATGAGCAGTTCTTC. The chain has TRBV19 and TRBJ2-1; tentatively, D is TRBD2 (6 bases). This CDR3 comprises 15 residues. CDR1 and CDR2 (germline): LNHDA, SQIVND (reference sequence). The V end was cut by 3 bases, the J end by 2 bases, with 11 bases between.

This clonotype showed up just once. The chain combines TRBV6-5 with TRBJ1-1, with TRBD1 as a possible D gene (5 bases). Trimming removed 6 bases at V and 4 bases at J, with 18 bases between. The CDR3 spans 15 residues. Germline CDR1 reads MNHEY; CDR2 reads SVGAGI. CDR3 coding DNA: TGTGCCAGCAGCTCTACTGGGGCGATGGGCACTGAAGCTTTCTTT. Residues: CASSSTGAMGTEAFF.

The chain couples TRBV5-5 to TRBJ1-2; D unresolved. With 4 bases removed from V and 4 bases from J, the gap between germline ends came to 17 bases. Germline loops: CDR1 SGHKS, CDR2 YYEKEE (reference sequence). This CDR3 is 15 amino acids long. CDR3 loop: CASSTRTPAGYGYTF. The CDR3, as DNA: TGTGCCAGCAGCACTCGGACTCCGGCAGGCTATGGCTACACCTTC.

This clonotype was seen a handful of times. In DNA form, the CDR3 reads TGTGCCAGTAGCGGGGACAGGGGGAACACTGAAGCTTTCTTT. Protein: CASSGDRGNTEAFF. The chain recombines TRBV19 with TRBJ1-1; 10 bases line up with TRBD1. The germline V gene encodes CDR1 LNHDA and CDR2 SQIVND (reference sequence). CDR3 length equals 14 residues. The V gene end was trimmed by 6 bases and the J gene end by 1 base; junction bases not matched to a gene: 2.

By frequency in the sample, this clonotype is medium-sized. The chain employs TRBV19 and TRBJ2-1; TRBD1 agrees at 9 bases. Trimming cost V 9 bases and J 8 bases; bases outside gene matches: 8. The CDR3 covers 13 residues. Germline CDR1 reads LNHDA; CDR2 reads SQIVND (reference sequence). CDR3 loop: CASTGGRGDEQFF. CDR3 DNA: TGTGCCAGCACAGGGGGCCGGGGTGATGAGCAGTTCTTC. Filled out from reference TRBV19 and TRBJ2-1, the complete variable domain reads DGGITQSPKYLFRKEGQNVTLSCEQNLNHDAMYWYRQDPGQGLRLIYYSQIVNDFQKGDIAEGYSVSREKKESFPLTVTSAQKNPTAFYLCASTGGRGDEQFFGPGTRLTVL.

This clonotype was seen many times. This sequence joins TRBV15 and TRBJ1-5; 7 bases are shared with TRBD1. Trimming removed 5 bases from V and 2 bases from J; junction bases left unmatched: 6. The CDR3 is 15 amino acids. CDR1 LNHNV and CDR2 YYDKDF come from the germline V gene (reference sequence). DNA for the CDR3: TGTGCCACCAGCGCAGGGGGGATAGGCAATCAGCCCCAGCATTTT. Residues: CATSAGGIGNQPQHF. The whole variable domain, filled in from reference TRBV15 and TRBJ1-5, reads DAMVIQNPRYQVTQFGKPVTLSCSQTLNHNVMYWYQQKSSQAPKLLFHYYDKDFNNEADTPDNFQSRRPNTSFCFLDIRSPGLGDTAMYLCATSAGGIGNQPQHFGDGTRLSIL.

The DNA for the CDR3 is TGTGCCAGCTCACCAATAGGCAGGGAAAAAAACATTCAGTACTTC. It encodes CASSPIGREKNIQYF. V and J are TRBV18 and TRBJ2-4; maybe TRBD1 (5 bases). The CDR3 is 15 residues long. V shed 2 bases and J shed 4 bases, with 12 bases lying between them. CDR1 and CDR2 from the germline V gene are KGHSH and LQKENI.

V and J are TRBV6-6 and TRBJ1-2; D is perhaps TRBD1 (5 bases). The CDR3 runs to 15 residues. Trimming removed 2 bases at V and 3 bases at J, with 13 bases between. In germline, CDR1 is MNHNY, CDR2 SVGAGI (reference sequence). DNA for the CDR3: TGTGCCAGCAGTTACACGGGACGGCCATACTATGGCTACACCTTC. Translated, it gives CASSYTGRPYYGYTF.

This clonotype came up many times. This chain links TRBV27 with TRBJ2-5; tentatively, D is TRBD2 (5 bases). V was cut by 6 bases and J by 5 bases, with 13 bases left in between. Germline V gene data show CDR1 as MNHEY and CDR2 as SMNVEV (reference sequence). The CDR3 covers 13 residues. CDR3 sequence: CASSPGTGETQYF. The CDR3 DNA follows: TGTGCCAGCAGCCCGGGAACGGGGGAGACCCAGTACTTC.

The chain uses TRBV6-5 and TRBJ1-1; perhaps TRBD1 as D (5 bases). Between the trimmed V and J ends, which lost 8 bases and 1 base, there was a span of 11 bases. The CDR3 length is 13 residues. Germline values: CDR1 MNHEY, CDR2 SVGAGI. CDR3 sequence reads: CASSTGTNTEAFF. DNA for the CDR3: TGTGCCAGCTCGACGGGGACGAACACTGAAGCTTTCTTT.

This clonotype is deemed medium-sized (0.01 to 0.1%). The V call is TRBV29-1, the J call TRBJ1-4; D remains ambiguous. There are 13 residues in the CDR3. In germline, CDR1 is SQVTM, CDR2 ANQGSEA. Trimming took off 7 bases at V and 3 bases at J, with 12 bases between the two ends. The DNA for the CDR3 is TGCAGCGGCCTACAAGGAGCTAATGAAAAACTGTTTTTT. The encoded protein is CSGLQGANEKLFF.